These 32 T cell receptor beta chains share one sample of origin, sequenced in a study of T-cell memory formation after mild COVID-19. TCRdb used MiXCR to reprocess the 5' RACE reads, holding one entry per CDR3 protein. The sample shows some 40,000 distinct CDR3 sequences, 7.3% of them seen only once. Sequencing input: PBMCs or a T cell subset sorted from them (not recorded which). All receptors come from a young man who had mild COVID-19 (a few samples of this study predate the infection). Cell type and time point are not known.

In this sample, this clonotype turned up many times. The chain links TRBV7-2 to TRBJ2-5, with D perhaps TRBD1 (6 bases). The V gene lost 5 bases and the J gene lost 4 bases, with 11 bases spanning the gap. CDR1 and CDR2 (germline): SGHTA, FQGNSA. This CDR3 spans 13 amino acids. Here the CDR3 reads CASSPGQLETQYF. The DNA of the CDR3 is TGTGCCAGCAGCCCGGGACAACTAGAGACCCAGTACTTC.

This clonotype was observed a few times. This sequence joins TRBV5-1 and TRBJ2-4; maybe TRBD2 (6 bases). Germline loops: CDR1 SGHRS, CDR2 YFSETQ. This CDR3 region has 14 residues. V lost 7 bases and J 5 bases, leaving 16 bases between the germline ends. Here the CDR3 DNA reads TGCGCCAGCGGACCCGGAGGGGCCGAAAACATTCAGTACTTC. Its protein product is CASGPGGAENIQYF.

This clonotype was counted between two and nine times. V usage is TRBV7-2 and J usage is TRBJ1-1; no reliable D call. Germline V gene data show CDR1 as SGHTA and CDR2 as FQGNSA. This CDR3 contains 13 residues. Trimming removed 2 bases from V and 3 bases from J, with 7 bases in between. The CDR3 region is CASSLTAYTEAFF. The CDR3 DNA reads TGTGCCAGCAGCTTAACAGCTTACACTGAAGCTTTCTTT.

This clonotype was seen more than once but under ten times. One end of the junction fails to match germline, which may point to a read error. This chain joins TRBV7-7 and TRBJ2-5, with 7 nucleotides matching TRBD1. Germline V gene sequence: CDR1 SSHAT, CDR2 FNYEAQ (reference sequence). This CDR3 spans 13 amino acids. Written as DNA, the CDR3 is TGTGCTAGCAGTTCTACAGGGGTAGAGACCCAGTACTTC. Its protein product is CASSSTGVETQYF.

V usage is TRBV5-1 and J usage is TRBJ2-3, with D possibly being TRBD2 (5 bases). In germline, CDR1 is SGHRS, CDR2 YFSETQ. This CDR3 has 17 residues. Between the trimmed V and J ends, which lost 0 bases and 0 bases, there was a span of 14 bases. CDR3 region: CASSLALAGSSTDTQYF. In DNA, the CDR3 is TGCGCCAGCAGCTTGGCCTTGGCGGGCTCTAGCACAGATACGCAGTATTTT.

The rearrangement joins TRBV20-1 to TRBJ2-5; 7 bases align to TRBD2. This CDR3 region has 13 residues. In germline, CDR1 is DFQATT, CDR2 SNEGSKA (reference sequence). V shed 5 bases and J 2 bases; nucleotides not matched to a gene: 5. This CDR3 reads CSASREGQETQYF. The CDR3, as DNA: TGCAGTGCTTCCAGGGAGGGGCAAGAGACCCAGTACTTC.

Details on this clonotype: A single base separates this from a much larger clone, so it may be a read error. The rearrangement uses TRBV11-3 and TRBJ2-7, with unresolved D. CDR1 and CDR2 from the germline V gene are SGHNT and YENEEA. The CDR3 has 13 amino acids. CDR3 region: CASSLGPTYDQYF. Here the CDR3 DNA reads TGTGCCAGCAGCTTAGGACCCACCTACGATCAGTACTTC.

This clonotype showed up just a few times. The J gene is TRBJ2-7, the V gene TRBV11-2, with D uncertain. Trimming took off 2 bases at V and 0 bases at J, with 5 bases between the two ends. There are 13 residues in the CDR3. CDR1 and CDR2 (germline): SGHAT, FQNNGV. The CDR3 DNA reads TGTGCCAGCAGCTTATCGGCCTCCTACGAGCAGTACGTC. Its protein product is CASSLSASYEQYV.

The chain uses TRBV6-2 or TRBV6-3 and TRBJ2-1; 7 bases are shared with TRBD2. The CDR3 has 14 residues. J lost 2 bases, V lost 7 bases, and 5 bases had no gene match. Germline CDR1 MNHEY, CDR2 SVGEGT. For the CDR3, the DNA is TGTGCCAGCAAGAGCGGGGCGCCCTACAATGAGCAGTTCTTC. It yields the protein CASKSGAPYNEQFF.

By frequency in the sample, this clonotype is medium-sized. This rearrangement joins TRBV7-9 to TRBJ2-1; a possible D gene is TRBD1 (6 bases). V was pared by 11 bases and J by 2 bases, with 16 bases between. CDR1 SEHNR and CDR2 FQNEAQ come from the germline V gene (reference sequence). The CDR3 totals 14 residues. CDR3 sequence reads: CAGSRGATYNEQFF. Written as DNA, the CDR3 is TGTGCCGGAAGCAGGGGAGCTACCTACAATGAGCAGTTCTTC.

The chain joins TRBV6-5 to TRBJ1-1; a possible D gene is TRBD1 (6 bases). Trimming stripped 6 bases from V and 4 bases from J, with 15 bases between. Germline lookup yields CDR1 MNHEY and CDR2 SVGAGI. The CDR3 is 14 residues long. CDR3 in amino acids: CASSHLTGGTEAFF. The CDR3 DNA reads TGTGCCAGCAGCCATCTGACAGGTGGCACTGAAGCTTTCTTT.

The chain uses TRBV23-1 and TRBJ1-1, with D maybe TRBD1 (5 bases). TRBV23-1 is an open reading frame whose function is uncertain. Trimming took 3 bases from V and 6 from J, leaving 14 bases between them. The CDR3 spans 14 residues. The CDR3, as DNA: TGCGCCAGCAGTCAGACTGAGAGGGGCCCTGAAGCTTTCTTT. As protein: CASSQTERGPEAFF.

V usage is TRBV6-5 and J usage is TRBJ2-7, with 9 bases identical to TRBD2. V shed 7 bases, J shed 2 bases, and the junction held 12 bases outside the gene matches. The germline V gene encodes CDR1 MNHEY and CDR2 SVGAGI. The CDR3 runs 16 residues. The DNA of the CDR3 is TGTGCCAGCATCCTCGAGGGGCTAGCGGGGACCTACGAGCAGTACGTC. Its translation is CASILEGLAGTYEQYV.

This clonotype was observed a handful of times. The rearrangement links TRBV21-1 to TRBJ1-5; TRBD1 was called by the table and not checked on the DNA. TRBV21-1 is given as a pseudogene. This CDR3 region has 16 residues. CDR3 DNA sequence: TGTGCCAGCAGCACGCGACTGAACAGGGTACGACAGCCCCAGCATTTT. Protein: CASSTRLNRVRQPQHF.

This clonotype was recorded once. The genes are TRBV7-2 and TRBJ1-1; D gene uncertain. Germline V CDR1 and CDR2: SGHTA, FQGNSA. The V end was cut by 6 bases, the J end by 3 bases, with 11 bases between. This CDR3 region has 13 residues. In DNA form, the CDR3 reads TGTGCCAGCAGGTGGGTTCGGGACACTGAAGCTTTCTTT. Translating it yields CASRWVRDTEAFF.

This clonotype was seen a few times. The V gene is TRBV7-9, the J gene TRBJ1-2; D unresolved. Per the germline V gene, CDR1 is SEHNR and CDR2 is FQNEAQ (reference sequence). Trimming took off 3 bases at V and 4 bases at J, with 18 bases between the two ends. This CDR3 has 16 residues. The chain's CDR3 is CASSFGSAHLVYGYTF. In nucleotides, the CDR3 is TGTGCCAGCAGCTTCGGGAGTGCACACCTCGTCTATGGCTACACCTTC.

V gene TRBV20-1 combines with J gene TRBJ2-1; no clear D. The germline V gene encodes CDR1 DFQATT and CDR2 SNEGSKA (reference sequence). CDR3 size: 11 residues. Trimming took 0 bases from V and 10 from J, leaving 7 bases between them. CDR3: CSARDRLEQFF. The CDR3 coding sequence is TGCAGTGCTAGAGATCGGCTAGAGCAGTTCTTC.

Relative to its sample, this clonotype is medium-sized. J is TRBJ1-5 and V is TRBV4-3; TRBD1 matches 7 bases. J gave up 6 bases and V 2 bases, and 10 bases lay outside the gene matches. The CDR3 sequence is 16 residues long. Germline CDR1 and CDR2: LGHNA and YSLEER. Here the CDR3 reads CASSQNGEGASQPQHF. CDR3 coding DNA: TGCGCCAGCAGCCAAAATGGTGAGGGGGCGAGTCAGCCCCAGCATTTT.

V usage is TRBV27 and J usage is TRBJ1-5; a possible D gene is TRBD1 (6 bases). Germline CDR1 and CDR2: MNHEY and SMNVEV (reference sequence). Trimming pared 8 bases from V and 6 bases from J, leaving 20 bases between. The CDR3 totals 15 residues. DNA of the CDR3: TGTGCCAGCTCCCCACTACAGGGTATTGGTCAGCCCCAGCATTTT. It yields the protein CASSPLQGIGQPQHF.

Only a few counts were recorded for this clonotype. The rearrangement links TRBV4-1 to TRBJ2-2; D may be TRBD1 or TRBD2 (5 bases each). Looked up from germline, CDR1 is MGHRA and CDR2 is YSYEKL. This CDR3 has 13 amino acids. Trimming stripped 7 bases from V and 2 bases from J, with 8 bases between. CDR3: CASTGTNTGELFF. The CDR3 DNA follows: TGCGCCAGCACGGGGACCAACACCGGGGAGCTGTTTTTT.

The rearrangement uses TRBV4-1 and TRBJ2-3; the match to TRBD2 covers 11 bases. Looked up from germline, CDR1 is MGHRA and CDR2 is YSYEKL. This CDR3 region has 17 residues. Germline trimming cut 0 bases from V and 5 bases from J; bases unmatched to any gene: 7. The CDR3 bases are TGCGCCAGCAGCCAAGAGATCACTAGCGGGGGAGGAGATACGCAGTATTTT. This sequence encodes CASSQEITSGGGDTQYF.

This clonotype was detected only a few times. The chain is built from TRBV6-1 and TRBJ1-2; perhaps TRBD1 as D (6 bases). The germline CDR1 and CDR2 sequences are MNHNS and SASEGT. CDR3 length: 13 residues. V lost 7 bases and J 4 bases, leaving 13 bases between the germline ends. The CDR3 protein is CASTRGGLYGYTF. The CDR3 bases are TGTGCCAGCACTCGAGGGGGTCTCTATGGCTACACCTTC.

CDR3 DNA sequence: TGCGCCAGCAGCCCCCTCGGGGGGGCCCGCGAGCAGTACTTC. Translation: CASSPLGGAREQYF. The V call is TRBV4-1, the J call TRBJ2-7; the match to TRBD2 covers 8 bases. Trimming at V came to 4 bases and at J to 6 bases, leaving 8 bases not matched to a gene. CDR1 MGHRA and CDR2 YSYEKL come from the germline V gene. The CDR3 spans 14 residues.

The table lists this clonotype with a few counts. CDR3 DNA sequence: TGTGCCAGCAGCCCCAACCGCCACCAAGAGACCCAGTACTTC. This sequence encodes CASSPNRHQETQYF. V gene TRBV6-5 combines with J gene TRBJ2-5; D uncertain. The CDR3 covers 14 residues. Germline values: CDR1 MNHEY, CDR2 SVGAGI. V was shortened by 6 bases and J by 0 bases, with 11 bases between the two germline ends.

V and J are TRBV4-3 and TRBJ2-3; TRBD2 might be the D (5 bases). The CDR3 runs 14 residues. From germline, CDR1 is LGHNA and CDR2 YSLEER. Trimming shortened V by 3 bases and J by 4 bases, and 11 bases separated the two germline ends. The CDR3 spells CASSQREAADTQYF. DNA of the CDR3: TGCGCCAGCAGCCAGAGGGAAGCGGCAGATACGCAGTATTTT.

This clonotype was seen a few times. V and J are TRBV7-9 and TRBJ1-1, with 7 bases aligning to TRBD1. This CDR3 spans 14 amino acids. CDR1 SEHNR and CDR2 FQNEAQ come from the germline V gene (reference sequence). J gave up 4 bases and V 2 bases, and 4 bases lay outside the gene matches. CDR3 protein: CASSLLAGGTEAFF. The CDR3 DNA reads as TGTGCCAGCAGCTTACTTGCAGGGGGCACTGAAGCTTTCTTT.

The J gene is TRBJ2-3, the V gene TRBV2; no firm D call. Deletions cut 8 bases from V and 3 bases from J, with 15 bases between. Germline V gives CDR1 SNHLY, CDR2 FYNNEI. This CDR3 spans 14 amino acids. DNA of the CDR3: TGTGCCAGCCGAGAGAGAGAGACGACAGATACGCAGTATTTT. Protein sequence: CASRERETTDTQYF.

This clonotype came up a few times. CDR3 sequence: CASSLVRSTGELFF. The CDR3 DNA follows: TGTGCCAGCAGTTTAGTACGGTCTACCGGGGAGCTGTTTTTT. The chain recombines TRBV12-3 or TRBV12-4 with TRBJ2-2; D is unresolved. The germline V and J ends were trimmed by 1 base and 5 bases, with 8 bases remaining between them. The CDR3 sequence is 14 residues long.

This clonotype was recorded at least ten times. This chain uses TRBV7-9 with TRBJ1-1; no definite D call. CDR1 is SEHNR and CDR2 is FQNEAQ in the germline V gene (reference sequence). The CDR3 runs to 13 residues. V lost 6 bases and J 4 bases, leaving 12 bases between the germline ends. In DNA, the CDR3 is TGTGCCAGCAGTCCAAACATGGTCACTGAAGCTTTCTTT. Protein: CASSPNMVTEAFF. The whole variable domain, remainder taken from reference TRBV7-9 and TRBJ1-1, is DTGVSQNPRHKITKRGQNVTFRCDPISEHNRLYWYRQTLGQGPEFLTYFQNEAQLEKSRLLSDRFSAERPKGSFSTLEIQRTEQGDSAMYLCASSPNMVTEAFFGQGTRLTVV.

This clonotype was counted ten times or more. The chain joins TRBV7-8 to TRBJ2-5; D uncertain. CDR1 is SGHVS and CDR2 is FQNEAQ in the germline V gene. The V and J ends lost 2 bases and 4 bases respectively, with 17 bases between them. The length of the CDR3 is 16 residues. The CDR3 DNA reads as TGTGCCAGCAGCTTATCCTTGGACCCTTCCGTAGAGACCCAGTACTTC. Its translation is CASSLSLDPSVETQYF.

This clonotype was counted many times. This chain links TRBV10-3 with TRBJ2-6; no clear D gene. Trimming cost V 3 bases and J 0 bases, with 9 bases left between them. From germline, CDR1 is ENHRY and CDR2 SYGVKD. The CDR3 has 16 amino acids. The CDR3 DNA reads TGTGCCATCAGTGACCAGGTCGCCTCTGGGGCCAACGTCCTGACTTTC. Protein: CAISDQVASGANVLTF.

The chain is built from TRBV6-6 and TRBJ2-5; 11 positions agree with TRBD2. The CDR3 totals 16 residues. CDR1 and CDR2 from the germline V gene are MNHNY and SVGAGI (reference sequence). J lost 5 bases, V lost 1 base, and 6 bases had no gene match. The CDR3 DNA reads as TGTGCCAGCAGTTACTGGGTAGCGGGGGGGATGGAGACCCAGTACTTC. Translation gives CASSYWVAGGMETQYF.